The clone carrying this T cell receptor beta chain was picked up many times. These data originate in a study of blood T cell repertoires in COVID-19. Study-wide context: COVID-19 samples collected from the United States, Italy and Spain covered acute and convalescent phases. T cells, B-cell-depleted T cells, or PBMCs provided the cDNA or gDNA that served as material.

Sequencing was performed with immunoSEQ multiplex PCR; in TCRdb, only in-frame clones are kept and a portion is missing. Among hundreds of thousands of clones listed, roughly 87% were seen once. CDR1 and CDR2 (germline): KGHSH, LQKENI. The CDR3 consists of 13 residues. The ends lost 4 bases at V and 5 bases at J; junction bases unmatched: 4. The TCR was taken from a woman aged 40 to 49 who had recovered from COVID-19. The sample consisted of PBMCs or T cells enriched from blood (not recorded which). This chain uses TRBV18 with TRBJ2-7, with 8 bases fitting TRBD2. CDR3 nucleotides: TGTGCCAGCTCACTGTCGGGAGGGGACGAGCAGTACTTC. This gives the protein CASSLSGGDEQYF.